These T cell receptor beta chains were read from a single sample in a study of blood T cells in healthy people across ages. TCRdb re-analysed the 5' RACE reads in MiXCR, keeping a single row per CDR3 protein. The sample shows some 1.6 million distinct CDR3 sequences, around 36% of them seen only once. The sequenced sample was blood. These receptors were taken from a woman aged 25 to 39 in good health. Both conserved end residues are part of each CDR3. Fields, in order: J gene, D gene, V gene, clone size, CDR3 length, CDR3 DNA, CDR3 protein. A D gene is named only where the DNA matches it firmly. Clone size is not always given. Where it is, it says once, few, many or a class for expanded clones.

j_call: TRBJ2-1; d_call: TRBD2; v_call: TRBV9; clone_size: many; cdr3_length: 17; cdr3_nt: TGTGCCAGCAGCGTAGCCGGACTAGCGGGAGGGGACAATGAGCAGTTCTTC; cdr3_aa: CASSVAGLAGGDNEQFF
j_call: TRBJ1-2; d_call: TRBD1; v_call: TRBV2; clone_size: -; cdr3_length: 16; cdr3_nt: TGTGCCAGCAGTGAACAGGGACAGGGGAATAACTATGGCTACACCTTC; cdr3_aa: CASSEQGQGNNYGYTF
j_call: TRBJ1-5; d_call: -; v_call: TRBV9; clone_size: few; cdr3_length: 15; cdr3_nt: TGTGCCAGCAGCCCCAACGGGAGGGACAATCAGCCCCAGCATTTT; cdr3_aa: CASSPNGRDNQPQHF
j_call: TRBJ2-2; d_call: -; v_call: TRBV28; clone_size: -; cdr3_length: 15; cdr3_nt: TGTGCCAGCAGTTCGCTCCAGGGGTGGGCCGGGGAGCTGTTTTTT; cdr3_aa: CASSSLQGWAGELFF
j_call: TRBJ2-7; d_call: -; v_call: TRBV6-6; clone_size: many; cdr3_length: 12; cdr3_nt: TGTGCCAGCAGCCCTACGCCATACGAGCAGTACTTC; cdr3_aa: CASSPTPYEQYF
j_call: TRBJ1-4; d_call: TRBD1; v_call: TRBV15; clone_size: few; cdr3_length: 16; cdr3_nt: TGTGCGGTCCGGCCGGGACAGGGTGCAACTAATGAAAAACTGTTTTTT; cdr3_aa: CAVRPGQGATNEKLFF
j_call: TRBJ2-1; d_call: -; v_call: TRBV20-1; clone_size: -; cdr3_length: 13; cdr3_nt: TGCAGTGCTAGAGAAGGGTCGGTCGGCGAGCAGTTCTTC; cdr3_aa: CSAREGSVGEQFF
j_call: TRBJ2-5; d_call: TRBD2; v_call: TRBV5-1; clone_size: -; cdr3_length: 20; cdr3_nt: TGCGCCAGCAGCCCAGCCGCCGGGACTAGCGGGAGAGGGGCGCAAGAGACCCAGTACTTC; cdr3_aa: CASSPAAGTSGRGAQETQYF
j_call: TRBJ2-7; d_call: -; v_call: TRBV7-9; clone_size: many; cdr3_length: 11; cdr3_nt: TGTGCCAGCAGCTCCAACTCCGAGCAGTACTTC; cdr3_aa: CASSSNSEQYF
j_call: TRBJ2-1; d_call: TRBD2; v_call: TRBV5-1; clone_size: few; cdr3_length: 17; cdr3_nt: TGCGCCAGCAGCTTGGAGGGCACTAGCGGGACCGCTGGTGAGCAGTTCTTC; cdr3_aa: CASSLEGTSGTAGEQFF
j_call: TRBJ1-2; d_call: TRBD1; v_call: TRBV6-1; clone_size: -; cdr3_length: 15; cdr3_nt: TGTGCCAGCAGTGTGGGACAGACTCTAAACTATGGCTACACCTTC; cdr3_aa: CASSVGQTLNYGYTF
j_call: TRBJ2-7; d_call: -; v_call: TRBV18; clone_size: -; cdr3_length: 13; cdr3_nt: TGTGCCAGCTCACGGGACGGACCCTACGAGCAGTACTTC; cdr3_aa: CASSRDGPYEQYF
j_call: TRBJ2-1; d_call: TRBD2; v_call: TRBV20-1; clone_size: -; cdr3_length: 15; cdr3_nt: TGCAGTGCTAGAGGTGGGACTACCACTACCAATGAGCAGTTCTTC; cdr3_aa: CSARGGTTTTNEQFF
j_call: TRBJ2-5; d_call: -; v_call: TRBV12-3/TRBV12-4; clone_size: many; cdr3_length: 11; cdr3_nt: TGTGCCAGCAGTTTAGATCAGACCCAGTACTTC; cdr3_aa: CASSLDQTQYF
j_call: TRBJ1-5; d_call: TRBD1; v_call: TRBV20-1; clone_size: -; cdr3_length: 18; cdr3_nt: TGCAGTGCTAACGGCCTAAACAGGGGACCTGATAGCAATCTGCCCCAGCATTTT; cdr3_aa: CSANGLNRGPDSNLPQHF
j_call: TRBJ2-5; d_call: TRBD1; v_call: TRBV5-1; clone_size: few; cdr3_length: 15; cdr3_nt: TGCGCCAGCAGCACGGGACAGGGGGTGATGGAGACCCAGTACTTC; cdr3_aa: CASSTGQGVMETQYF
j_call: TRBJ1-1; d_call: -; v_call: TRBV29-1; clone_size: -; cdr3_length: 13; cdr3_nt: TGCAGCGTGGCACCTAACATGAACACTGAAGCTTTCTTT; cdr3_aa: CSVAPNMNTEAFF
j_call: TRBJ2-7; d_call: -; v_call: TRBV20-1; clone_size: few; cdr3_length: 15; cdr3_nt: TGCAGTGCTAGACCTAGGGGGGGTAGCTCCTACGAGCAGTACTTC; cdr3_aa: CSARPRGGSSYEQYF
j_call: TRBJ2-3; d_call: -; v_call: TRBV15; clone_size: few; cdr3_length: 10; cdr3_nt: TGTGCCACCGGTCATAATATGCAGTATTTT; cdr3_aa: CATGHNMQYF